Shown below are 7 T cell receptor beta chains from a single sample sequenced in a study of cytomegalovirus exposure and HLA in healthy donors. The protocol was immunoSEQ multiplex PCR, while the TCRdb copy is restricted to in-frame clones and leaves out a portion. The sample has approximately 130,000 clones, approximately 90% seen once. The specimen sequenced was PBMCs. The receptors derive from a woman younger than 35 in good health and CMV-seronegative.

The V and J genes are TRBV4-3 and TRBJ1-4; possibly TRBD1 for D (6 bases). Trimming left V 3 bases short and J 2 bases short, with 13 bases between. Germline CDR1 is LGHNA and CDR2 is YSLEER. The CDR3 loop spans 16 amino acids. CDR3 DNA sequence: TGCGCCAGCAGCCAGCTTAAGGGACATACTAATGAAAAACTGTTTTTT. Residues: CASSQLKGHTNEKLFF.

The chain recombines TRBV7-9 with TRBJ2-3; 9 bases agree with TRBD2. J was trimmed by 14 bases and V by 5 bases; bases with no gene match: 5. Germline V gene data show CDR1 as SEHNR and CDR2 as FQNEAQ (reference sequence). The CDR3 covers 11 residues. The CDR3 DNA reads TGTGCCAGCAGCCGGGGGACTAGCCCGTATTTT. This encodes CASSRGTSPYF.

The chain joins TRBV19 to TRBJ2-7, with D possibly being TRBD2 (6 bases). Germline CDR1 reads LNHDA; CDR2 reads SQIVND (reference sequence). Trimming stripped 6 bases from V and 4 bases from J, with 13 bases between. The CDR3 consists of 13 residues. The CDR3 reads CASSRTTMYEQYF. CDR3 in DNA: TGTGCCAGTAGCCGGACTACAATGTACGAGCAGTACTTC.

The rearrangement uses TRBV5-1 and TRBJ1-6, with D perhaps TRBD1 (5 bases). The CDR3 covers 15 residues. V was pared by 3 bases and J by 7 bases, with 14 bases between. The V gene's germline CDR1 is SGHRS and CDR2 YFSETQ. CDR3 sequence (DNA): TGCGCCAGCAGCTGGAGGGGTGAAGAGAATTCACCCCTCCACTTT. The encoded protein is CASSWRGEENSPLHF.

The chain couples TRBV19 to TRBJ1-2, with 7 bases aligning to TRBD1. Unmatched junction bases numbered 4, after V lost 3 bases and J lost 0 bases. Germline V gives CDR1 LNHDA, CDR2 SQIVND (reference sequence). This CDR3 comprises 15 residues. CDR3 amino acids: CASSMGDRTNYGYTF. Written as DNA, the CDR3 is TGTGCCAGTAGTATGGGGGACAGAACTAACTATGGCTACACCTTC.

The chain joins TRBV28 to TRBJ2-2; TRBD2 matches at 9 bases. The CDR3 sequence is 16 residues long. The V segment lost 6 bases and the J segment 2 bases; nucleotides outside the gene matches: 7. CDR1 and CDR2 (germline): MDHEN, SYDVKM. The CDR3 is CASRPRLAANTGELFF. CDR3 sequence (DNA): TGTGCCAGCAGGCCCCGACTAGCGGCTAACACCGGGGAGCTGTTTTTT.

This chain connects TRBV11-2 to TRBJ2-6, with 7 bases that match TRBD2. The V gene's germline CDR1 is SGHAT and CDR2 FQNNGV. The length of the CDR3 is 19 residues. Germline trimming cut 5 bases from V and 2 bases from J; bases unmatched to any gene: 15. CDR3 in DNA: TGTGCCAGCAGCCCATCGGATAGGGAGGCGGGGGCTGGGGCCAACGTCCTGACTTTC. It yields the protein CASSPSDREAGAGANVLTF. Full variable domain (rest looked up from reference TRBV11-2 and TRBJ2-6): EAGVAQSPRYKIIEKRQSVAFWCNPISGHATLYWYQQILGQGPKLLIQFQNNGVVDDSQLPKDRFSAERLKGVDSTLKIQPAKLEDSAVYLCASSPSDREAGAGANVLTFGAGSRLTVL.